The 26 T cell receptor beta chains below come from one sample, sequenced in a study of shared clonotypes between healthy human individuals. Using immunoSEQ multiplex PCR, the repertoire was profiled, and TCRdb retains in-frame clones only, with some absent. This table holds 2 million to 3 million clones, over 85% found once. Sequencing used naive CD4+ T cells sorted from blood. Subset reported: CD45RA+ positively selected. These receptors were obtained from a man younger than 35 in good health.

V is TRBV7-9 and J is TRBJ2-5; D remains unclear. Germline V gene data show CDR1 as SEHNR and CDR2 as FQNEAQ (reference sequence). This CDR3 spans 13 amino acids. Trimming took off 3 bases at V and 5 bases at J, with 10 bases between the two ends. In DNA, the CDR3 is TGTGCCAGCAGCTTCCAGGAACGGGAGACCCAGTACTTC. Translating gives CASSFQERETQYF.

The chain links TRBV5-1 to TRBJ1-1; weak D call: TRBD1 (6 bases). CDR3 length: 14 amino acids. CDR1 SGHRS and CDR2 YFSETQ come from the germline V gene. V dropped 2 bases and J dropped 5 bases, with 13 bases sitting between them. CDR3 residues: CASSFAGGGTEAFF. DNA of the CDR3: TGCGCCAGCAGCTTTGCGGGGGGCGGTACTGAAGCTTTCTTT. Full variable domain (outside the CDR3, taken from reference TRBV5-1 and TRBJ1-1): KAGVTQTPRYLIKTRGQQVTLSCSPISGHRSVSWYQQTPGQGLQFLFEYFSETQRNKGNFPGRFSGRQFSNSRSEMNVSTLELGDSALYLCASSFAGGGTEAFFGQGTRLTVV.

The CDR3 region has the DNA TGTGCCAGCAGCCCCGGGACGAGCTCCTACAATGAGCAGTTCTTC. It translates to CASSPGTSSYNEQFF. This rearrangement joins TRBV5-4 to TRBJ2-1, with D perhaps being TRBD1 or TRBD2 (5 bases each). The CDR3 is 15 residues long. Germline V lookup: CDR1 SGHNT, CDR2 YYREEE (reference sequence). Trimming took 4 bases from V and 0 from J, leaving 11 bases between them.

This sequence joins TRBV6-1 and TRBJ2-3; D not certain. V lost 4 bases and J lost 2, with 7 bases in between. The CDR3 is made up of 13 amino acids. Germline assignment: CDR1 MNHNS and CDR2 SASEGT. CDR3 DNA sequence: TGTGCCAGCAGTGCCGATTCCACAGATACGCAGTATTTT. It translates to CASSADSTDTQYF.

This rearrangement joins TRBV7-9 to TRBJ1-1, with D unclear. Between the trimmed V and J ends, which lost 5 bases and 4 bases, there was a span of 8 bases. The CDR3 is 12 residues long. Germline V CDR1 and CDR2: SEHNR, FQNEAQ (reference sequence). In nucleotides, the CDR3 is TGTGCCAGCAGCCCTGAAGCCACTGAAGCTTTCTTT. Its translation: CASSPEATEAFF. The full variable domain, its missing parts supplied by reference TRBV7-9 and TRBJ1-1, is DTGVSQNPRHKITKRGQNVTFRCDPISEHNRLYWYRQTLGQGPEFLTYFQNEAQLEKSRLLSDRFSAERPKGSFSTLEIQRTEQGDSAMYLCASSPEATEAFFGQGTRLTVV.

Only a few counts were recorded for this clone. The rearrangement joins TRBV9 to TRBJ2-2, with 9 bases identical to TRBD2. Trimming removed 5 bases from V and 5 bases from J; junction bases left unmatched: 4. CDR1 is SGDLS and CDR2 is YYNGEE in the germline V gene. This CDR3 contains 14 residues. The CDR3 is CASRTSGSTGELFF. The CDR3 nucleotides read TGTGCCAGCAGAACTAGCGGGTCTACCGGGGAGCTGTTTTTT.

The CDR3 DNA reads TGCGCCAGCAGCCTTTTGTACCTGACAGGGGGGACCTACGAGCAGTACTTC. The encoded protein is CASSLLYLTGGTYEQYF. The V call is TRBV4-1, the J call TRBJ2-7; 9 nucleotides agree with TRBD1. CDR3 length: 17 residues. V dropped 4 bases and J dropped 2; count of bases not matched to a gene: 12. The V gene's germline CDR1 is MGHRA and CDR2 YSYEKL.

The chain combines TRBV6-5 with TRBJ1-2, with TRBD1 matching over 9 bases. The ends lost 6 bases at V and 8 bases at J; junction bases unmatched: 10. The CDR3 runs 14 residues. Germline CDR1 MNHEY, CDR2 SVGAGI. CDR3 in DNA: TGTGCCAGCAGCCCCGGGACAGGGATTTGGGGCTACACCTTC. The encoded protein is CASSPGTGIWGYTF.

V is TRBV2 and J is TRBJ2-2; D is unresolved. Trimming took off 5 bases at V and 1 base at J, with 11 bases between the two ends. The germline gives CDR1 SNHLY, CDR2 FYNNEI. The CDR3 runs 15 residues. CDR3 in amino acids: CASSPTFLNTGELFF. The CDR3, as DNA: TGTGCCAGCAGTCCTACCTTCTTGAACACCGGGGAGCTGTTTTTT. Full variable domain (missing parts from reference TRBV2 and TRBJ2-2): EPEVTQTPSHQVTQMGQEVILRCVPISNHLYFYWYRQILGQKVEFLVSFYNNEISEKSEIFDDQFSVERPDGSNFTLKIRSTKLEDSAMYFCASSPTFLNTGELFFGEGSRLTVL.

V and J are TRBV5-4 and TRBJ1-1; no reliable D call. V shed 0 bases and J shed 3 bases, with 9 bases lying between them. The germline gives CDR1 SGHNT, CDR2 YYREEE (reference sequence). This CDR3 has 14 amino acids. This CDR3 is CASSLGGQDTEAFF. For the CDR3, the DNA is TGTGCCAGCAGCTTGGGCGGGCAGGACACTGAAGCTTTCTTT.

The chain links TRBV19 to TRBJ1-5; the match to TRBD1 covers 8 bases. CDR3 length: 16 residues. Germline V gene sequence: CDR1 LNHDA, CDR2 SQIVND (reference sequence). J gave up 3 bases and V 5 bases, and 9 bases lay outside the gene matches. CDR3 amino acids: CASSARGRGDNQPQHF. The DNA for the CDR3 is TGTGCCAGTAGTGCCAGGGGGCGCGGGGACAATCAGCCCCAGCATTTT.

J is TRBJ1-6 and V is TRBV6-5; D is unresolved. This CDR3 spans 14 amino acids. Trimming removed 6 bases from V and 9 bases from J, with 15 bases in between. Germline V gives CDR1 MNHEY, CDR2 SVGAGI. The CDR3 region is CASSRREDSSPLHF. CDR3 coding DNA: TGTGCCAGCAGCAGAAGAGAAGATAGTTCACCCCTCCACTTT.

The V call is TRBV6-5, the J call TRBJ1-4; D is possibly TRBD1 (5 bases). The CDR3 length is 14 residues. Germline V gene sequence: CDR1 MNHEY, CDR2 SVGAGI. V lost 6 bases, J lost 7 bases, and 15 bases lay in between. The CDR3 DNA reads TGTGCCAGCAGCCCATCGGGGGGGAGTGAAAAACTGTTTTTT. Amino acids: CASSPSGGSEKLFF.

Details on this clone: This CDR3 is also generated by other DNA sequences in the sample. The gene calls are TRBV28 and TRBJ1-2; D is unresolved. Germline values: CDR1 MDHEN, CDR2 SYDVKM. V shed 2 bases and J shed 4 bases, with 5 bases lying between them. This CDR3 region has 12 residues. CDR3 residues: CASSLEGYGYTF. As DNA, the CDR3 is TGTGCCAGCAGTTTAGAGGGCTATGGCTACACCTTC.

CDR3 residues: CASSLDPGSSYEQYF. CDR3 bases: TGTGCCAGCAGCTTAGATCCGGGGAGCTCCTACGAGCAGTACTTC. The chain combines TRBV11-2 with TRBJ2-7; perhaps TRBD2 as D (5 bases). The CDR3 has 15 residues. Trimming removed 0 bases at V and 0 bases at J, with 9 bases between. The germline V gene has CDR1 SGHAT and CDR2 FQNNGV.

V gene TRBV4-1 combines with J gene TRBJ2-3; no reliable D call. Germline CDR1 reads MGHRA; CDR2 reads YSYEKL. The CDR3 is 12 residues long. With 2 bases removed from V and 4 bases from J, the gap between germline ends came to 4 bases. As DNA, the CDR3 is TGCGCCAGCAGCCAAATAGCAGATACGCAGTATTTT. Protein: CASSQIADTQYF.

The sample holds one count of this clone. The chain uses TRBV7-2 and TRBJ1-3, with no clear D. The CDR3 contains 13 residues. Trimming shortened V by 5 bases and J by 8 bases, and 13 bases separated the two germline ends. In germline, CDR1 is SGHTA, CDR2 FQGNSA. DNA for the CDR3: TGTGCCAGCAGCCCCGCACCGGTAGACACCATATATTTT. Encoded protein: CASSPAPVDTIYF.

The chain couples TRBV5-1 to TRBJ2-3, with TRBD2 matching over 12 bases. The CDR3 runs 16 residues. CDR1 is SGHRS, CDR2 YFSETQ, per germline. After removal of 4 bases from V and 3 bases from J, the junction contained 6 bases not matched to a gene. The CDR3 DNA follows: TGCGCCAGCAGCCGGAGCGGACTAGCGGGGACAGATACGCAGTATTTT. Translated, it gives CASSRSGLAGTDTQYF.

The table lists this clone with a few counts. V and J are TRBV11-2 and TRBJ1-6, with TRBD1 matching over 7 bases. The CDR3 spans 15 residues. V shed 5 bases and J 7 bases; nucleotides not matched to a gene: 8. The germline V gene encodes CDR1 SGHAT and CDR2 FQNNGV. CDR3 region: CASSKAGTVNSPLHF. CDR3 nucleotide sequence: TGTGCCAGCAGCAAAGCCGGGACAGTAAATTCACCCCTCCACTTT.

This clone was picked up one time. The V gene is TRBV10-3, the J gene TRBJ2-1; 8 nucleotides agree with TRBD2. This CDR3 has 14 residues. Germline lookup yields CDR1 ENHRY and CDR2 SYGVKD. V dropped 6 bases and J dropped 5; count of bases not matched to a gene: 6. CDR3 DNA sequence: TGTGCCATCAGCTATAGCGGGGCCGACAATGAGCAGTTCTTC. This codes for CAISYSGADNEQFF.

The chain joins TRBV19 to TRBJ2-3; D unclear. This CDR3 comprises 14 residues. Germline V CDR1 and CDR2: LNHDA, SQIVND (reference sequence). The V end was cut by 11 bases, the J end by 0 bases, with 15 bases between. For the CDR3, the DNA is TGTGCCGCCGATTCCGGATTTAGCACAGATACGCAGTATTTT. It codes for CAADSGFSTDTQYF.

This chain uses TRBV4-1 with TRBJ1-2, with 7 bases lining up with TRBD1. Germline V gene sequence: CDR1 MGHRA, CDR2 YSYEKL. J was trimmed by 2 bases and V by 4 bases; bases with no gene match: 7. The CDR3 consists of 15 residues. CDR3 DNA: TGCGCCAGCAGCCCAAACAGGGGAGGGAACTATGGCTACACCTTC. As protein: CASSPNRGGNYGYTF.

The chain joins TRBV7-2 to TRBJ1-6; 8 bases are shared with TRBD1. After removal of 5 bases from V and 11 bases from J, the junction contained 8 bases not matched to a gene. CDR1 SGHTA and CDR2 FQGNSA come from the germline V gene. This CDR3 has 14 amino acids. CDR3 bases: TGTGCCAGCAGCCCGGGACAGGTGGGAGCACCCCTCCACTTT. It specifies CASSPGQVGAPLHF.

The rearrangement links TRBV18 to TRBJ2-1; the D is unclear. Trimming stripped 6 bases from V and 7 bases from J, with 13 bases between. Germline V gives CDR1 KGHSH, CDR2 LQKENI. The CDR3 runs to 13 residues. In DNA, the CDR3 is TGTGCCAGCTCTCCTCAACCCAAAAATGAGCAGTTCTTC. Protein: CASSPQPKNEQFF.

V gene TRBV18 combines with J gene TRBJ2-7, with 9 bases identical to TRBD1. The V and J ends lost 0 bases and 8 bases, in that order; junction bases with no gene match: 11. The CDR3 runs to 16 residues. Germline V gives CDR1 KGHSH, CDR2 LQKENI. CDR3: CASSPPPGQGDSKQYF. In DNA, the CDR3 is TGTGCCAGCTCACCACCTCCGGGACAGGGTGATTCGAAGCAGTACTTC.

The chain carries TRBV30 and TRBJ2-3, with 7 positions matching TRBD1. Germline V gives CDR1 GTSNPN, CDR2 SVGIG (reference sequence). The CDR3 is 12 residues long. The ends lost 3 bases at V and 9 bases at J; junction bases unmatched: 6. In DNA form, the CDR3 reads TGTGCCTGGAGCAGGACAGGTGGCACGCAGTATTTT. The encoded protein is CAWSRTGGTQYF.